A selection of T cell receptor beta chains follows, all from one sample in a study of cytotoxic CD8 clonotypes in ibrutinib-treated CLL. Using immunoSEQ multiplex PCR, the repertoire was profiled, and TCRdb retains in-frame clones only, with some absent. Of approximately 350,000 clones in the sample, 67% are singletons; the top ten hold around 6.3%. The sequenced sample was PBMCs, obtained after 36 months of ibrutinib treatment. These TCRs come from a human donor with chronic lymphocytic leukemia. Each CDR3 is given with its conserved first and last residue. A D gene is named only where the DNA matches it firmly. The listing skips clone size in some rows; elsewhere it reads once, few, many or a size class.

j_call clone_size d_call v_call cdr3_nt cdr3_aa
TRBJ2-7 NA NA TRBV7-9 TGTGCCAGCAGCTTACCAGGTTCGTCCTACGAGCAGTACTTC CASSLPGSSYEQYF
TRBJ1-5 NA NA TRBV18 TGTGCCAGCTCACCACCAGGTCTGTTAGGTCAGCCCCAGCATTTT CASSPPGLLGQPQHF
TRBJ2-3 NA TRBD2 TRBV4-1 TGCGCCAGCAGCCAAGCCCTACTAGCGGGGGGCACAGATACGCAGTATTTT CASSQALLAGGTDTQYF
TRBJ2-4 NA TRBD1 TRBV2 TGTGCCAGCGGGATCGACAGGGTGTTTGCCAAAAACATTCAGTACTTC CASGIDRVFAKNIQYF
TRBJ2-3 NA NA TRBV10-3 TGTGCCATCAGTAGCGGGCAGGGGACAGATACGCAGTATTTT CAISSGQGTDTQYF
TRBJ2-1 NA TRBD1 TRBV11-1 TGTGCCAGCAGCTTAGAGCCCGGGACAGGGGACAATAATGAGCAGTTCTTC CASSLEPGTGDNNEQFF
TRBJ1-2 NA NA TRBV11-2 TGTGCCAGCAGCTTCGGGGAGGCTGGCTACACCTTC CASSFGEAGYTF
TRBJ2-3 NA NA TRBV11-2 TGTGCCAGCAAGCCTTTAGGGCAGGGTAGCACAGATACGCAGTATTTT CASKPLGQGSTDTQYF
TRBJ2-7 NA NA TRBV11-3 TGTGCCAGCAGCCCGCAGGCCACCTACGAGCAGTACTTC CASSPQATYEQYF
TRBJ2-7 once NA TRBV7-8 TGTGCCAGCAGCTTAGAGGGGGATTGGGGACAAGTTATATCCAACTCCTACGAGCAGTACTTC CASSLEGDWGQVISNSYEQYF
TRBJ2-7 NA TRBD1 TRBV5-1 TGCGCCAGCAGCATGGACAGGGTGATTTACGAGCAGTACTTC CASSMDRVIYEQYF
TRBJ2-5 NA NA TRBV27 TGTGCCAGCGGGCAAGAGACCCAGTACTTC CASGQETQYF
TRBJ1-1 NA NA TRBV28 TGTGCCAGCAGTTCCCGCACAGGGGAAGCTTTCTTT CASSSRTGEAFF
TRBJ2-7 NA NA TRBV28 TGTGCCAGCAGTACTCGGACAGCGGTTGGCCGGCGCTACGAGCAGTACTTC CASSTRTAVGRRYEQYF
TRBJ1-3 NA TRBD1 TRBV29-1 TGCAGCGTTGTTTTGGGACAGGGGGACTCTGGAAACACCATATATTTT CSVVLGQGDSGNTIYF
TRBJ2-3 NA TRBD1 TRBV29-1 TGCAGCGTCCACGTAGGGGCACGACAGGGGGCGCGCACAGATACGCAGTATTTT CSVHVGARQGARTDTQYF
TRBJ1-2 NA NA TRBV10-3 TGTGCCATCAGGGAGAGCTATGGCTACACCTTC CAIRESYGYTF